The entry that follows covers one T cell receptor (beta chain) sequence. Its specificity is unknown. The sample belongs to a study of blood T cells in healthy people across ages. Study-wide results and limits: Long-lived and aged donors differed, with more naive CD4+ cells and higher diversity in the long-lived. Researchers report that TCR beta diversity correlated strongly with naive T cell percentage. Age advanced and TCR beta diversity per million T cells fell, roughly linearly.

Germline lookup yields CDR1 DFQATT and CDR2 SNEGSKA (reference sequence). The CDR3 extends over 16 amino acids. Trimming took off 0 bases at V and 2 bases at J, with 13 bases between the two ends. For the second PCR, which ran for 7 to 11 cycles, a sample-barcoded 5' primer and a J-beta primer mix were used. TCRdb recomputed calls from the 5' RACE reads with MiXCR, one row per CDR3 protein. The table lists roughly 410,000 distinct CDR3 sequences, about 49% of them singletons, with roughly 51% in the top ten. Every sample had a minimum of 7 million PBMCs isolated. Sequenced: blood. The receptor was derived from a man in his sixties in good health. This chain links TRBV20-1 with TRBJ1-4; the D gene is possibly TRBD1 (6 bases). CDR3 coding DNA: TGCAGTGCTAGAGACGCACAGGGTCGGACTAATGAAAAACTGTTTTTT. Amino acid sequence: CSARDAQGRTNEKLFF.